Detailed here is one TCR beta chain. Germline V gene sequence: CDR1 SGHRS, CDR2 YFSETQ. The CDR3 is 14 amino acids. J gave up 8 bases and V 4 bases, and 9 bases lay outside the gene matches. Authors' methods: Estimation of nucleated cell counts was performed using reference gene primer amplification. Only in-frame clones appear in the TCRdb table, and some are missing; sequencing was by immunoSEQ multiplex PCR. The D gene and trimming were derived from the DNA, and the V and J assignments and clone size from that table. The sample includes roughly 80,000 clones, roughly 80% seen only once; the top ten take around 13%. These data belong to a study of blood T cell repertoires in COVID-19. Study details: T cells, B-cell-depleted T cells, or PBMCs provided the cDNA or gDNA that served as material.

This TCR came from a human donor in a cohort sampled during active COVID-19. The chain couples TRBV5-1 to TRBJ1-2, with 9 bases aligning to TRBD1. Sequenced: peripheral blood. The CDR3 region is CASSADRGSFGYTF. The CDR3 region has the DNA TGCGCCAGCAGCGCCGACAGGGGGTCCTTCGGCTACACCTTC.